Below, 26 T cell receptor beta chains from the same sample are listed, as sequenced in a study of blood T cell repertoires in COVID-19. Sequencing was performed with immunoSEQ multiplex PCR; in TCRdb, only in-frame clones are kept and a portion is missing. The sample consists of over 250,000 clones, 85% to 90% of them appearing once. The sample taken for sequencing was PBMCs or T cells enriched from blood (not recorded which). Receptors originate from a woman aged 18-29 years who had recovered from COVID-19.

This clone came up a few times. J is TRBJ2-3 and V is TRBV10-3; TRBD1 aligns across 12 bases. This CDR3 has 15 amino acids. V dropped 10 bases and J dropped 4; count of bases not matched to a gene: 9. Germline CDR1 is ENHRY and CDR2 is SYGVKD. The CDR3 here is CATRPGQGAPDTQYF. As DNA, the CDR3 is TGTGCCACGAGACCGGGACAGGGGGCTCCAGATACGCAGTATTTT.

The genes are TRBV27 and TRBJ2-6; possibly TRBD1 for D (6 bases). The CDR3 is 14 amino acids. Trimming stripped 3 bases from V and 4 bases from J, with 7 bases between. CDR1 and CDR2 from the germline V gene are MNHEY and SMNVEV (reference sequence). CDR3 in amino acids: CASSFGTGANVLTF. The DNA of the CDR3 is TGTGCCAGCAGTTTTGGGACAGGGGCCAACGTCCTGACTTTC.

This rearrangement joins TRBV6-1 to TRBJ2-5; a possible D gene is TRBD2 (7 bases). The CDR3 contains 15 residues. Germline V gene sequence: CDR1 MNHNS, CDR2 SASEGT. V was trimmed by 0 bases and J by 5 bases, leaving 13 bases between them. Here the CDR3 DNA reads TGTGCCAGCAGTGAAGCGGGGGGGCCGGGTGAGACCCAGTACTTC. It specifies CASSEAGGPGETQYF.

V usage is TRBV6-5 and J usage is TRBJ2-3; 8 bases align to TRBD2. Unmatched junction bases numbered 9, after V lost 8 bases and J lost 5 bases. The CDR3 contains 14 residues. CDR1 and CDR2 (germline): MNHEY, SVGAGI. This CDR3 is CASVSGGAKDTQYF. DNA for the CDR3: TGTGCCAGCGTTTCCGGGGGGGCCAAAGATACGCAGTATTTT.

V and J are TRBV30 and TRBJ1-6, with TRBD1 identical over 7 bases. The CDR3 sequence is 15 residues long. The germline CDR1 and CDR2 sequences are GTSNPN and SVGIG (reference sequence). V dropped 1 base and J dropped 9; count of bases not matched to a gene: 9. CDR3 sequence reads: CAWSERGHPSSPLHF. Written as DNA, the CDR3 is TGTGCCTGGAGTGAGAGGGGGCATCCTAGTTCACCCCTCCACTTT. Full variable domain (missing parts from reference TRBV30 and TRBJ1-6): SQTIHQWPATLVQPVGSPLSLECTVEGTSNPNLYWYRQAAGRGLQLLFYSVGIGQISSEVPQNLSASRPQDRQFILSSKKLLLSDSGFYLCAWSERGHPSSPLHFGNGTRLTVT.

The V and J genes are TRBV7-9 and TRBJ2-2; TRBD1 might be the D (5 bases). Germline V lookup: CDR1 SEHNR, CDR2 FQNEAQ (reference sequence). Trimming took 4 bases from V and 4 from J, leaving 7 bases between them. The CDR3 consists of 13 residues. CDR3 residues: CASSSTVTGELFF. The CDR3 DNA reads TGTGCCAGCAGCTCGACAGTCACCGGGGAGCTGTTTTTT.

V is TRBV5-1 and J is TRBJ2-2; 7 bases are shared with TRBD1. Germline loops: CDR1 SGHRS, CDR2 YFSETQ. V was clipped by 4 bases and J by 5 bases; unmatched bases: 11. This CDR3 has 16 residues. The CDR3 region has the DNA TGCGCCAGCAGCCCCCCTTGGACAGGAGAAACCGGGGAGCTGTTTTTT. This codes for CASSPPWTGETGELFF.

The CDR3 sequence is CASSGEWGGGAFF. Written as DNA, the CDR3 is TGCGCCAGCAGCGGTGAGTGGGGAGGTGGAGCTTTCTTT. The chain combines TRBV5-1 with TRBJ1-1; D call uncertain. The V gene's germline CDR1 is SGHRS and CDR2 YFSETQ. This CDR3 spans 13 amino acids. Trimming cost V 4 bases and J 10 bases, with 17 bases left between them.

This clone was counted a few times. This chain links TRBV19 with TRBJ1-3; a weak D match, TRBD1 (5 bases). V dropped 5 bases and J dropped 0 bases, with 14 bases sitting between them. The CDR3 loop spans 16 amino acids. Germline V gene lookup returns CDR1 LNHDA and CDR2 SQIVND (reference sequence). Here the CDR3 reads CASSVPDSFSGNTIYF. CDR3 nucleotide sequence: TGTGCCAGTAGTGTCCCCGACAGCTTCTCTGGAAACACCATATATTTT.

In nucleotides, the CDR3 is TGTGCCAGCAGCGAGCGGTCAGATACGCAGTATTTT. Amino acids: CASSERSDTQYF. The chain carries TRBV7-9 and TRBJ2-3; D may be TRBD2 (5 bases). Per the germline V gene, CDR1 is SEHNR and CDR2 is FQNEAQ (reference sequence). The CDR3 covers 12 residues. Trimming pared 5 bases from V and 4 bases from J, leaving 7 bases between.

This clone has a handful of counts. The V gene is TRBV18, the J gene TRBJ1-1; tentatively, D is TRBD1 (6 bases). V was clipped by 3 bases and J by 3 bases, with 14 bases between them. The germline V gene encodes CDR1 KGHSH and CDR2 LQKENI. The CDR3 covers 15 residues. CDR3 nucleotide sequence: TGTGCCAGCTCACCGGCAGGGGCGGGGGACACTGAAGCTTTCTTT. Translation: CASSPAGAGDTEAFF. The whole variable domain, filled in from reference TRBV18 and TRBJ1-1, reads NAGVMQNPRHLVRRRGQEARLRCSPMKGHSHVYWYRQLPEEGLKFMVYLQKENIIDESGMPKERFSAEFPKEGPSILRIQQVVRGDSAAYFCASSPAGAGDTEAFFGQGTRLTVV.

This chain connects TRBV7-3 to TRBJ2-1, with D perhaps matching TRBD2 (5 bases). Between the trimmed V and J ends, which lost 10 bases and 2 bases, there was a span of 12 bases. CDR1 and CDR2 from the germline V gene are SGHTA and FQGTGA. This CDR3 is 13 amino acids long. CDR3 coding DNA: TGTGCCAACGAACTCGGGGCCTACAATGAGCAGTTCTTC. This gives the protein CANELGAYNEQFF.

This clone was seen a few times. V usage is TRBV3-1 (or the pseudogene TRBV3-2) and J usage is TRBJ1-1, with a possible D match to TRBD1 (5 bases). Germline lookup yields CDR1 LGHDT and CDR2 YNNKEL (reference sequence). The CDR3 runs to 12 residues. Trimming cost V 3 bases and J 7 bases, with 9 bases left between them. CDR3 amino acids: CASSHSQGEAFF. CDR3 coding DNA: TGTGCCAGCAGCCATAGTCAGGGTGAAGCTTTCTTT.

This clone has a handful of counts. The genes are TRBV28 and TRBJ1-1, with unresolved D. Germline CDR1 MDHEN, CDR2 SYDVKM. The CDR3 totals 18 residues. Trimming stripped 7 bases from V and 0 bases from J, with 24 bases between. CDR3 nucleotide sequence: TGTGCCAGCATACGAGTTCCCTCAACCCCAGACATGAACACTGAAGCTTTCTTT. It codes for CASIRVPSTPDMNTEAFF.

This clone has just a few counts. Other DNA sequences in the same sample also yield this CDR3. V usage is TRBV5-1 and J usage is TRBJ2-7; tentative D call: TRBD1 (6 bases). CDR1 is SGHRS and CDR2 is YFSETQ in the germline V gene. The CDR3 consists of 14 residues. V gave up 3 bases and J gave up 4 bases, with 14 bases separating them. The CDR3 here is CASSSGQGLYEQYF. For the CDR3, the DNA is TGCGCCAGCAGCTCCGGGCAGGGGCTTTACGAGCAGTACTTC.

V gene TRBV18 combines with J gene TRBJ1-1; D is possibly TRBD1 (5 bases). The V end lost 1 base, the J end lost 7 bases, and 10 bases lay between the germline ends. The CDR3 spans 13 residues. The V gene's germline CDR1 is KGHSH and CDR2 LQKENI. The CDR3 reads CASSPLYRSEAFF. The CDR3 region has the DNA TGTGCCAGCTCACCACTGTACAGGAGTGAAGCTTTCTTT.

This chain uses TRBV10-1 with TRBJ1-2; the D gene is possibly TRBD1 (5 bases). Trimming took 0 bases from V and 8 from J, leaving 10 bases between them. The CDR3 totals 13 residues. Germline V lookup: CDR1 WNHNN, CDR2 SYGVQD (reference sequence). CDR3 sequence reads: CASSESGTGGYTF. In DNA, the CDR3 is TGCGCCAGCAGTGAGTCGGGAACAGGAGGCTACACCTTC.

CDR3 sequence (DNA): TGTGCCAGCAGTTACTCGAAGACAGGGAAATATCAGCCCCAGCATTTT. Translation: CASSYSKTGKYQPQHF. The chain links TRBV6-5 to TRBJ1-5; 7 bases are a match to TRBD1. CDR1 and CDR2 (germline): MNHEY, SVGAGI. There are 16 residues in the CDR3. Trimming removed 0 bases from V and 5 bases from J; junction bases left unmatched: 7.

The rearrangement links TRBV3-1 (or the pseudogene TRBV3-2) to TRBJ2-7, with 8 bases lining up with TRBD2. CDR3 length: 15 residues. After removal of 0 bases from V and 3 bases from J, the junction contained 4 bases not matched to a gene. Germline V gene lookup returns CDR1 LGHDT and CDR2 YNNKEL (reference sequence). CDR3 nucleotide sequence: TGTGCCAGCAGCCAAGATGCGGGGGGTCTCTACGAGCAGTACTTC. Protein product: CASSQDAGGLYEQYF.

Written as DNA, the CDR3 is TGTGCCAGCAGGGAGCGGGGAAGCACAGATACGCAGTATTTT. It translates to CASRERGSTDTQYF. The V gene is TRBV28, the J gene TRBJ2-3; 7 bases are a match to TRBD2. CDR3 length: 14 residues. Germline trimming cut 6 bases from V and 0 bases from J; bases unmatched to any gene: 3. CDR1 and CDR2 (germline): MDHEN, SYDVKM.

J is TRBJ2-1 and V is TRBV7-9, with 9 bases aligning to TRBD2. V shed 5 bases, J shed 9 bases, and the junction held 14 bases outside the gene matches. This CDR3 region has 16 residues. The germline gives CDR1 SEHNR, CDR2 FQNEAQ (reference sequence). This CDR3 reads CASSPVGGGGLREQFF. The CDR3 DNA is TGTGCCAGCAGCCCCGTTGGCGGGGGGGGTCTGCGTGAGCAGTTCTTC.

This chain uses TRBV9 with TRBJ2-1; 8 bases match TRBD1. The ends lost 3 bases at V and 3 bases at J; junction bases unmatched: 5. Germline values: CDR1 SGDLS, CDR2 YYNGEE. The CDR3 is 15 amino acids. CDR3 sequence: CASSAGTGLYNEQFF. In DNA form, the CDR3 reads TGTGCCAGCAGCGCCGGGACAGGACTCTACAATGAGCAGTTCTTC.

This chain links TRBV2 with TRBJ2-7; TRBD2 aligns across 13 bases. Germline V gene sequence: CDR1 SNHLY, CDR2 FYNNEI. The ends lost 8 bases at V and 0 bases at J; junction bases unmatched: 7. The CDR3 extends over 16 amino acids. CDR3 in amino acids: CASAGLAGDFSYEQYF. The CDR3 DNA sequence: TGTGCCAGCGCCGGACTAGCGGGGGATTTCTCCTACGAGCAGTACTTC.

The chain recombines TRBV7-3 with TRBJ2-3; 9 bases line up with TRBD2. The germline V gene encodes CDR1 SGHTA and CDR2 FQGTGA. Trimming took 5 bases from V and 1 from J; bases not matched to a gene: 4. CDR3 length equals 15 residues. DNA for the CDR3: TGTGCCAGCAGCACCAGACTAGCGGGCACAGATACGCAGTATTTT. It translates to CASSTRLAGTDTQYF.

The J gene is TRBJ1-2, the V gene TRBV3-1 (or the pseudogene TRBV3-2), with D possibly TRBD1 on 5 matching bases. V was trimmed by 1 base and J by 4 bases, leaving 13 bases between them. In germline, CDR1 is LGHDT, CDR2 YNNKEL (reference sequence). This CDR3 has 15 residues. CDR3 in DNA: TGTGCCAGCAGCCAAGGGGGAGGGGATGGCTATGGCTACACCTTC. It specifies CASSQGGGDGYGYTF.

V and J are TRBV2 and TRBJ2-1; possibly TRBD2 for D (6 bases). V was clipped by 7 bases and J by 4 bases, with 11 bases between them. CDR1 and CDR2 (germline): SNHLY, FYNNEI. The CDR3 has 13 amino acids. The CDR3 region is CASTLGTYNEQFF. The CDR3, as DNA: TGTGCCAGCACCCTAGGGACTTACAATGAGCAGTTCTTC.